The 30 T cell receptor beta chains below come from one sample, sequenced in a study of shared clonotypes between healthy human individuals. Repertoires were generated with immunoSEQ multiplex PCR, while TCRdb's copy carries only in-frame clones and drops some. Among 2 million to 2.5 million clones listed, around 92% were seen once. The specimen was naive CD4+ T cells from PBMCs. Subset denoted: CD45RA+ positively selected. These receptors were taken from a man aged 18 to 30 in good health. Some clones in this sample may be carry-over from other donors' samples.

Worth noting for this clone: The sample contains more than one DNA sequence encoding this CDR3. The rearrangement links TRBV18 to TRBJ2-7; 7 bases agree with TRBD2. CDR3 length: 13 residues. Germline values: CDR1 KGHSH, CDR2 LQKENI. The junction had 2 bases not matched to a gene; V was cut back by 2 bases and J by 4 bases. The CDR3 nucleotides read TGTGCCAGCTCACCATTGGGAGGGTACGAGCAGTACTTC. Its translation: CASSPLGGYEQYF.

V and J are TRBV27 and TRBJ2-7; maybe TRBD1 (5 bases). Germline CDR1 reads MNHEY; CDR2 reads SMNVEV (reference sequence). The CDR3 has 13 amino acids. Trimming shortened V by 0 bases and J by 9 bases, and 12 bases separated the two germline ends. As DNA, the CDR3 is TGTGCCAGCAGTTTATCCTGGGGTGGGGCGCAGTACTTC. Protein: CASSLSWGGAQYF.

The J gene is TRBJ2-3, the V gene TRBV6-6; 9 bases are shared with TRBD2. With 3 bases clipped from V and 5 bases from J, the junction kept 3 bases outside the gene matches. The CDR3 covers 14 residues. CDR1 and CDR2 (germline): MNHNY, SVGAGI (reference sequence). In nucleotides, the CDR3 is TGTGCCAGCAGTTATGGCGGGAGGGGAGATACGCAGTATTTT. This translates into CASSYGGRGDTQYF.

The chain combines TRBV5-1 with TRBJ2-5; the match to TRBD1 covers 8 bases. V shed 0 bases, J shed 2 bases, and the junction held 3 bases outside the gene matches. The germline V gene has CDR1 SGHRS and CDR2 YFSETQ. The CDR3 covers 15 residues. The CDR3 DNA reads TGCGCCAGCAGCTTGGGGACAGGGAAACAAGAGACCCAGTACTTC. Amino acid sequence: CASSLGTGKQETQYF.

The chain links TRBV2 to TRBJ1-1; tentative D call: TRBD1 (5 bases). V was clipped by 4 bases and J by 6 bases, with 12 bases between them. This CDR3 has 13 amino acids. Germline V gene lookup returns CDR1 SNHLY and CDR2 FYNNEI. CDR3 region: CASSGGERAEAFF. DNA for the CDR3: TGTGCCAGCAGTGGGGGGGAGAGGGCTGAAGCTTTCTTT.

This chain joins TRBV10-3 and TRBJ1-3, with a tentative D call TRBD1 (6 bases). This CDR3 has 17 amino acids. Trimming left V 6 bases short and J 9 bases short, with 27 bases between. CDR1 and CDR2 from the germline V gene are ENHRY and SYGVKD. CDR3 sequence reads: CAISPFSSGGFERTIYF. Here the CDR3 DNA reads TGTGCCATCAGCCCATTTTCATCTGGGGGCTTCGAGCGCACCATATATTTT.

This chain uses TRBV20-1 with TRBJ2-7, with D unresolved. Per the germline V gene, CDR1 is DFQATT and CDR2 is SNEGSKA (reference sequence). This CDR3 spans 11 amino acids. Trimming cost V 1 base and J 6 bases, with 7 bases left between them. The CDR3 spells CSARGVREQYF. Written as DNA, the CDR3 is TGCAGTGCTAGAGGGGTCCGCGAGCAGTACTTC.

J is TRBJ2-1 and V is TRBV5-1; possible D gene TRBD1, 6 bases. This CDR3 contains 14 residues. Germline loops: CDR1 SGHRS, CDR2 YFSETQ. V was pared by 0 bases and J by 5 bases, with 9 bases between. The CDR3 bases are TGCGCCAGCAGCTTGGGGACAGCCAACAATGAGCAGTTCTTC. Amino acid sequence: CASSLGTANNEQFF.

This clone was counted between two and nine times. This rearrangement joins TRBV7-9 to TRBJ1-2; 7 bases agree with TRBD1. V trimming: 6 bases; J trimming: 1 base; junction bases outside the gene matches: 5. The length of the CDR3 is 14 residues. Germline V CDR1 and CDR2: SEHNR, FQNEAQ (reference sequence). CDR3 protein: CASSGTVDNYGYTF. The CDR3 nucleotides are TGTGCCAGCAGTGGGACAGTGGATAACTATGGCTACACCTTC.

The chain carries TRBV6-6 and TRBJ2-1; D remains ambiguous. Trimming removed 9 bases from V and 0 bases from J, with 12 bases in between. CDR3 length equals 14 residues. Looked up from germline, CDR1 is MNHNY and CDR2 is SVGAGI (reference sequence). CDR3 DNA: TGTGCCAGTAGTCTGGGGAACTCCTACAATGAGCAGTTCTTC. Amino acids: CASSLGNSYNEQFF.

The chain joins TRBV7-9 to TRBJ2-5, with a weak D call TRBD2 (6 bases). Germline assignment: CDR1 SEHNR and CDR2 FQNEAQ (reference sequence). Between the trimmed V and J ends, which lost 7 bases and 5 bases, there was a span of 17 bases. This CDR3 has 14 residues. CDR3: CASNSLGGRETQYF. CDR3 nucleotides: TGTGCCAGCAACTCCCTGGGGGGTAGGGAGACCCAGTACTTC.

This sequence joins TRBV6-1 and TRBJ2-7; 7 bases are shared with TRBD2. The germline CDR1 and CDR2 sequences are MNHNS and SASEGT. V trimming: 9 bases; J trimming: 1 base; junction bases outside the gene matches: 6. The CDR3 is made up of 13 amino acids. The DNA for the CDR3 is TGTGCCAGTGATGGGAGGGTTTCCTACGAGCAGTACTTC. Translation: CASDGRVSYEQYF.

The V and J genes are TRBV28 and TRBJ1-2; no firm D call. Trimming took 2 bases from V and 6 from J, leaving 7 bases between them. The CDR3 runs to 12 residues. Germline V gives CDR1 MDHEN, CDR2 SYDVKM. CDR3 DNA: TGTGCCAGCAGTTTAATGGGGAATGGCTACACCTTC. Encoded protein: CASSLMGNGYTF.

The V gene is TRBV5-4, the J gene TRBJ2-3, with 8 nucleotides matching TRBD1. The length of the CDR3 is 14 residues. Losses at the gene ends were 6 bases for V and 4 bases for J; bases not matched to a gene: 7. Germline V gene lookup returns CDR1 SGHNT and CDR2 YYREEE (reference sequence). The CDR3 is CASKRAGGPDTQYF. The CDR3 DNA reads as TGTGCCAGCAAGAGGGCAGGGGGCCCAGATACGCAGTATTTT.

In DNA form, the CDR3 reads TGCGCCAGCAGCTCCGGGGGGACTGATGAGCAGTTCTTC. It is translated as CASSSGGTDEQFF. The chain carries TRBV5-1 and TRBJ2-1; TRBD2 matches at 7 bases. Germline V gene data show CDR1 as SGHRS and CDR2 as YFSETQ. The CDR3 extends over 13 amino acids. Losses at the gene ends were 3 bases for V and 8 bases for J; bases not matched to a gene: 5.

J is TRBJ1-5 and V is TRBV2; D unclear. V was cut by 0 bases and J by 0 bases, with 9 bases left in between. Germline-derived CDR1 and CDR2 are SNHLY and FYNNEI. The CDR3 has 16 amino acids. The chain's CDR3 is CASSEAKGFSNQPQHF. CDR3 nucleotides: TGTGCCAGCAGTGAAGCAAAAGGGTTTAGCAATCAGCCCCAGCATTTT. Using reference TRBV2 and TRBJ1-5 for the parts outside the CDR3, the full variable domain is EPEVTQTPSHQVTQMGQEVILRCVPISNHLYFYWYRQILGQKVEFLVSFYNNEISEKSEIFDDQFSVERPDGSNFTLKIRSTKLEDSAMYFCASSEAKGFSNQPQHFGDGTRLSIL.

The V call is TRBV28, the J call TRBJ1-2; D ambiguous. This CDR3 contains 13 residues. The germline gives CDR1 MDHEN, CDR2 SYDVKM. Between the trimmed V and J ends, which lost 8 bases and 2 bases, there was a span of 12 bases. CDR3 nucleotides: TGTGCCAGCGGACTCCCACCAAACTATGGCTACACCTTC. Amino acid sequence: CASGLPPNYGYTF.

The CDR3 sequence: CASSEPGGAQPQHF. CDR3 sequence (DNA): TGTGCCAGCAGTGAACCGGGGGGAGCTCAGCCCCAGCATTTT. V and J are TRBV6-1 and TRBJ1-5; tentative D call: TRBD1 (5 bases). The CDR3 runs 14 residues. V dropped 2 bases and J dropped 6 bases, with 11 bases sitting between them. The germline V gene has CDR1 MNHNS and CDR2 SASEGT.

This chain joins TRBV5-8 and TRBJ2-4; D perhaps matches TRBD2 (5 bases). V lost 6 bases to trimming and J lost 2 bases, with 9 bases between them. This CDR3 is built from 13 residues. Germline lookup yields CDR1 SGHTS and CDR2 YDEGEE. CDR3 loop: CASTTMSKNIQYF. CDR3 DNA: TGTGCCAGCACGACTATGTCCAAAAACATTCAGTACTTC.

This chain links TRBV19 with TRBJ2-1, with 7 bases matching TRBD2. J lost 8 bases, V lost 5 bases, and 6 bases had no gene match. From germline, CDR1 is LNHDA and CDR2 SQIVND (reference sequence). The CDR3 covers 13 residues. This CDR3 is CASSDRGRDEQFF. CDR3 bases: TGTGCCAGTAGTGATCGGGGGAGGGATGAGCAGTTCTTC.

The chain links TRBV19 to TRBJ2-7; D may be TRBD2 (6 bases). V shed 5 bases and J shed 3 bases, with 17 bases lying between them. This CDR3 comprises 15 residues. The germline gives CDR1 LNHDA, CDR2 SQIVND (reference sequence). This chain's CDR3 is CASSLRTRDFYEQYF. CDR3 nucleotide sequence: TGTGCCAGTAGTCTCCGAACTCGGGACTTCTACGAGCAGTACTTC.

The chain has TRBV9 and TRBJ2-1; 11 bases match TRBD2. V trimming: 3 bases; J trimming: 5 bases; junction bases outside the gene matches: 7. This CDR3 has 16 amino acids. Germline loops: CDR1 SGDLS, CDR2 YYNGEE. CDR3 sequence (DNA): TGTGCCAGCAGCGCCCCTAGCGGGAGGTTGAACAATGAGCAGTTCTTC. Encoded protein: CASSAPSGRLNNEQFF.

The chain uses TRBV28 and TRBJ2-4; D is perhaps TRBD1 (6 bases). The V end lost 9 bases, the J end lost 1 base, and 13 bases lay between the germline ends. This CDR3 has 14 amino acids. The germline CDR1 and CDR2 sequences are MDHEN and SYDVKM. The CDR3 sequence is CASQGLGAKNIQYF. As DNA, the CDR3 is TGTGCCAGTCAGGGGCTTGGGGCCAAAAACATTCAGTACTTC.

Details on this clone: At one end, the junction sequence differs from germline, possibly due to a read error. This chain links TRBV5-6 with TRBJ2-1; 10 bases are shared with TRBD1. This CDR3 has 14 residues. The germline V gene encodes CDR1 SGHDT and CDR2 YYEEEE. The DNA for the CDR3 is TGTGCCAGCAGCGTCCGGGACAGGGGTGCCCCGGTGGTCTTC. Translating gives CASSVRDRGAPVVF.

This clone came up once. The chain is built from TRBV5-1 and TRBJ2-5, with TRBD2 as a possible D gene (6 bases). The CDR3 is 14 amino acids. CDR1 and CDR2 (germline): SGHRS, YFSETQ. V was clipped by 3 bases and J by 1 base, with 10 bases between them. The CDR3 DNA reads TGCGCCAGCAGCTATGGAGGGGCCCAAGAGACCCAGTACTTC. It yields the protein CASSYGGAQETQYF.

The rearrangement links TRBV5-4 to TRBJ1-4; D unresolved. Per the germline V gene, CDR1 is SGHNT and CDR2 is YYREEE (reference sequence). V lost 3 bases to trimming and J lost 8 bases, with 14 bases between them. This CDR3 has 14 residues. In nucleotides, the CDR3 is TGTGCCAGCAGCTCCGACCTGAACGCAGAAAAACTGTTTTTT. Its protein product is CASSSDLNAEKLFF.

The V gene is TRBV7-2, the J gene TRBJ1-3; 8 bases are shared with TRBD1. Germline V CDR1 and CDR2: SGHTA, FQGNSA. V was pared by 5 bases and J by 0 bases, with 6 bases of the junction left unmatched. This CDR3 is built from 16 residues. Written as DNA, the CDR3 is TGTGCCAGCAGCATGGACAGGGTGGACTCTGGAAACACCATATATTTT. Its translation is CASSMDRVDSGNTIYF.

The V gene is TRBV5-1, the J gene TRBJ2-5; TRBD1 might be the D (6 bases). Per the germline V gene, CDR1 is SGHRS and CDR2 is YFSETQ. This CDR3 contains 14 residues. Trimming pared 4 bases from V and 6 bases from J, leaving 16 bases between. The CDR3 coding sequence is TGCGCCAGCAGCCCAGGGGCCGACAGACAGACCCAGTACTTC. This translates into CASSPGADRQTQYF.

This clone was observed a single time. This rearrangement joins TRBV14 to TRBJ2-7; TRBD1 agrees at 8 bases. In germline, CDR1 is SGHDN, CDR2 FVKESK. The ends lost 1 base at V and 5 bases at J; junction bases unmatched: 16. The CDR3 extends over 18 amino acids. CDR3 sequence: CASSQGLKDGTGTNEQYF. The DNA for the CDR3 is TGTGCCAGCAGCCAAGGTCTTAAGGACGGGACAGGTACAAACGAGCAGTACTTC. The whole variable domain, filled in from reference TRBV14 and TRBJ2-7, reads EAGVTQFPSHSVIEKGQTVTLRCDPISGHDNLYWYRRVMGKEIKFLLHFVKESKQDESGMPNNRFLAERTGGTYSTLKVQPAELEDSGVYFCASSQGLKDGTGTNEQYFGPGTRLTVT.

The chain carries TRBV30 and TRBJ1-6, with a possible D match to TRBD1 (6 bases). The germline V gene encodes CDR1 GTSNPN and CDR2 SVGIG (reference sequence). CDR3 length equals 15 residues. V was trimmed by 3 bases and J by 6 bases, leaving 15 bases between them. The CDR3 here is CAWRAQGTTNSPLHF. Written as DNA, the CDR3 is TGTGCCTGGAGGGCCCAGGGGACCACTAATTCACCCCTCCACTTT. The full variable domain, with the rest looked up from reference TRBV30 and TRBJ1-6, is SQTIHQWPATLVQPVGSPLSLECTVEGTSNPNLYWYRQAAGRGLQLLFYSVGIGQISSEVPQNLSASRPQDRQFILSSKKLLLSDSGFYLCAWRAQGTTNSPLHFGNGTRLTVT.